This entry features one TCR beta chain sequence. The PCR employed 60 Vbeta primers together with 13 Jbeta primers. Measured with immunoSEQ multiplex PCR; TCRdb has only the in-frame clones, and not every one. The listing contains 40,000 or so clones. The V segment lost 5 bases and the J segment 4 bases; nucleotides outside the gene matches: 9. CDR1 and CDR2 (germline): SGHNT, YYREEE (reference sequence). The CDR3 consists of 15 residues. This entry comes from a study of cytomegalovirus exposure and HLA in healthy donors. The material sequenced was PBMCs. This clonotype was sampled from a male donor in good health and CMV-seronegative. The rearrangement links TRBV5-4 to TRBJ2-7, with 10 bases lining up with TRBD1. The CDR3, as DNA: TGTGCCAGCAGGGCCGGGACAGGGGTTGGATACGAGCAGTACTTC. Translated: CASRAGTGVGYEQYF.